These 32 T cell receptor beta chains share one sample of origin, sequenced in a study of blood T cell repertoires in COVID-19. Measured with immunoSEQ multiplex PCR; TCRdb has only the in-frame clones, and not every one. Of approximately 150,000 clones in the sample, more than 70% were seen once. Sequencing used PBMCs or T cells enriched from blood (not recorded which). The receptor source for this set is a man in his sixties who had recovered from COVID-19.

V and J are TRBV19 and TRBJ1-3, with D tentatively TRBD1 (5 bases). Deletions cut 6 bases from V and 2 bases from J, with 14 bases between. The CDR3 is made up of 15 amino acids. Germline lookup yields CDR1 LNHDA and CDR2 SQIVND (reference sequence). CDR3 DNA sequence: TGTGCCAGTAGACCAGGGTTTCGAGCTGGAAACACCATATATTTT. It is translated as CASRPGFRAGNTIYF.

The DNA for the CDR3 is TGTGCCAGCAGCAAGGACAGGGGATCGACCTATGGCTACACCTTC. Residues: CASSKDRGSTYGYTF. The rearrangement joins TRBV28 to TRBJ1-2; 9 nucleotides align to TRBD1. There are 15 residues in the CDR3. From germline, CDR1 is MDHEN and CDR2 SYDVKM. V shed 6 bases and J 4 bases; nucleotides not matched to a gene: 9.

The chain carries TRBV28 and TRBJ1-1; D may be TRBD1 (5 bases). Germline CDR1 and CDR2: MDHEN and SYDVKM. The CDR3 covers 14 residues. The germline V and J ends were trimmed by 10 bases and 1 base, with 16 bases remaining between them. The chain's CDR3 is CATRIRAQNTEAFF. The CDR3 bases are TGTGCCACTAGGATCAGGGCCCAGAACACTGAAGCTTTCTTT.

This chain joins TRBV30 and TRBJ2-7; 8 nucleotides agree with TRBD1. Germline V gives CDR1 GTSNPN, CDR2 SVGIG (reference sequence). The CDR3 extends over 15 amino acids. Trimming took 2 bases from V and 5 from J; bases not matched to a gene: 11. The CDR3 is CAWSPLAGGMNEQYF. Here the CDR3 DNA reads TGTGCCTGGAGTCCCCTGGCAGGGGGCATGAACGAGCAGTACTTC.

The J gene is TRBJ1-5, the V gene TRBV5-5; D is unclear. Per the germline V gene, CDR1 is SGHKS and CDR2 is YYEKEE (reference sequence). Trimming shortened V by 4 bases and J by 8 bases, and 16 bases separated the two germline ends. The CDR3 consists of 14 residues. The CDR3 is CASSQDVSVKPQHF. The CDR3 DNA follows: TGTGCCAGCAGCCAAGATGTCTCAGTAAAGCCCCAGCATTTT. Complete variable domain (other parts from reference TRBV5-5 and TRBJ1-5): DAGVTQSPTHLIKTRGQQVTLRCSPISGHKSVSWYQQVLGQGPQFIFQYYEKEERGRGNFPDRFSARQFPNYSSELNVNALLLGDSALYLCASSQDVSVKPQHFGDGTRLSIL.

The gene calls are TRBV10-1 and TRBJ1-5; 8 nucleotides line up with TRBD1. From germline, CDR1 is WNHNN and CDR2 SYGVQD (reference sequence). The CDR3 consists of 14 residues. Trimming at V came to 6 bases and at J to 7 bases, leaving 8 bases not matched to a gene. The CDR3 region has the DNA TGCGCCAGCAGCCACAGGGGGTGGAACCAGCCCCAGCATTTT. Its translation: CASSHRGWNQPQHF.

This clone was counted between two and nine times. Other DNA sequences of this sample code for an identical CDR3. The chain recombines TRBV6-4 with TRBJ2-3, with 8 nucleotides matching TRBD2. Germline assignment: CDR1 MRHNA and CDR2 SNTAGT. V lost 3 bases to trimming and J lost 1 base; unmatched junction nucleotides: 0. This CDR3 spans 14 amino acids. The CDR3 spells CASSERGGTDTQYF. The CDR3 DNA sequence: TGTGCCAGCAGTGAGCGGGGGGGCACAGATACGCAGTATTTT.

The chain is built from TRBV25-1 and TRBJ2-4, with a tentative D call TRBD2 (5 bases). Per germline, CDR1 MGHDK and CDR2 SYGVNS. This CDR3 is 14 amino acids long. V was pared by 3 bases and J by 3 bases, with 9 bases between. This CDR3 is CASSDPGNKNIQYF. The CDR3 DNA follows: TGTGCCAGCAGTGATCCCGGGAACAAAAACATTCAGTACTTC. Based on the CDR3 plus reference TRBV25-1 and TRBJ2-4, the full variable domain is EADIYQTPRYLVIGTGKKITLECSQTMGHDKMYWYQQDPGMELHLIHYSYGVNSTEKGDLSSESTVSRIRTEHFPLTLESARPSHTSQYLCASSDPGNKNIQYFGAGTRLSVL.

The CDR3, as DNA: TGTGCCAGCAGTGCCTACGGGGTACTATCCTACGAGCAGTACTTC. As protein: CASSAYGVLSYEQYF. V and J are TRBV28 and TRBJ2-7; D might be TRBD2 (5 bases). V was shortened by 5 bases and J by 1 base, with 15 bases between the two germline ends. The CDR3 runs to 15 residues. In germline, CDR1 is MDHEN, CDR2 SYDVKM.

V and J are TRBV19 and TRBJ1-5; D is undetermined. This CDR3 has 12 amino acids. The V end was cut by 3 bases, the J end by 7 bases, with 7 bases between. Germline CDR1 LNHDA, CDR2 SQIVND (reference sequence). Here the CDR3 DNA reads TGTGCCAGTAGTATGTCGGAGCAGCCCCAGCATTTT. Its protein product is CASSMSEQPQHF.

The rearrangement links TRBV5-4 to TRBJ2-5; TRBD2 matches at 8 bases. Per the germline V gene, CDR1 is SGHNT and CDR2 is YYREEE (reference sequence). V dropped 3 bases and J dropped 4; count of bases not matched to a gene: 8. There are 15 residues in the CDR3. CDR3 amino acids: CASSSPTSGGETQYF. CDR3 nucleotide sequence: TGTGCCAGCAGCTCCCCCACTAGCGGAGGAGAGACCCAGTACTTC.

This chain connects TRBV19 to TRBJ1-5; TRBD1 matches at 8 bases. This CDR3 comprises 15 residues. Germline CDR1 LNHDA, CDR2 SQIVND (reference sequence). V trimming: 6 bases; J trimming: 3 bases; junction bases outside the gene matches: 7. In DNA form, the CDR3 reads TGTGCCAGTAGCGAGAGGACAGGGCTCAATCAGCCCCAGCATTTT. Residues: CASSERTGLNQPQHF.

This chain links TRBV4-1 with TRBJ1-1, with D possibly TRBD1 on 5 matching bases. Germline assignment: CDR1 MGHRA and CDR2 YSYEKL. Trimming took 0 bases from V and 5 from J, leaving 19 bases between them. The CDR3 runs to 17 residues. The DNA for the CDR3 is TGCGCCAGCAGCCAAGAACGGGTAAGAACCGGGGGGACTGAAGCTTTCTTT. Encoded protein: CASSQERVRTGGTEAFF.

The genes are TRBV19 and TRBJ2-5; 8 nucleotides match TRBD1. The CDR3 is made up of 17 amino acids. The V gene end was trimmed by 1 base and the J gene end by 1 base; junction bases not matched to a gene: 8. Germline CDR1 reads LNHDA; CDR2 reads SQIVND (reference sequence). Here the CDR3 DNA reads TGTGCCAGTAGTATAGGGCAGGGGGCGATTGTCCAAGAGACCCAGTACTTC. Its protein product is CASSIGQGAIVQETQYF.

This sequence joins TRBV5-5 and TRBJ1-1; the D is unclear. CDR3 length: 12 residues. Germline values: CDR1 SGHKS, CDR2 YYEKEE (reference sequence). V lost 0 bases and J lost 6, with 6 bases in between. In nucleotides, the CDR3 is TGTGCCAGCAGCTTGGTGTCCGCTGAAGCTTTCTTT. Protein sequence: CASSLVSAEAFF.

The chain has TRBV28 and TRBJ1-1; possible D gene TRBD1, 6 bases. This CDR3 has 14 amino acids. V shed 4 bases and J shed 0 bases, with 9 bases lying between them. Per germline, CDR1 MDHEN and CDR2 SYDVKM. Here the CDR3 DNA reads TGTGCCAGCAGTTCGACAGGTTTGAACACTGAAGCTTTCTTT. Residues: CASSSTGLNTEAFF. The full variable domain, its missing parts supplied by reference TRBV28 and TRBJ1-1, is DVKVTQSSRYLVKRTGEKVFLECVQDMDHENMFWYRQDPGLGLRLIYFSYDVKMKEKGDIPEGYSVSREKKERFSLILESASTNQTSMYLCASSSTGLNTEAFFGQGTRLTVV.

CDR3 in DNA: TGTGCCAGCAGCCCCACAGGGCAACTTTTCTACGAGCAGTACTTC. This encodes CASSPTGQLFYEQYF. The chain couples TRBV7-3 to TRBJ2-7; D possibly corresponds to TRBD1 (6 bases). The V end lost 5 bases, the J end lost 3 bases, and 17 bases lay between the germline ends. In germline, CDR1 is SGHTA, CDR2 FQGTGA. This CDR3 comprises 15 residues. The entire variable domain, with the rest obtained from reference TRBV7-3 and TRBJ2-7, is as follows: GAGVSQTPSNKVTEKGKYVELRCDPISGHTALYWYRQSLGQGPEFLIYFQGTGAADDSGLPNDRFFAVRPEGSVSTLKIQRTERGDSAVYLCASSPTGQLFYEQYFGPGTRLTVT.

This chain uses TRBV10-3 with TRBJ1-1, with D maybe TRBD1 (6 bases). The CDR3 has 12 residues. The germline CDR1 and CDR2 sequences are ENHRY and SYGVKD. Trimming removed 6 bases at V and 6 bases at J, with 11 bases between. Here the CDR3 DNA reads TGTGCCATCAGCCAAGGGGGTGCTGAAGCTTTCTTT. It translates to CAISQGGAEAFF.

This clone was counted a few times. V gene TRBV27 combines with J gene TRBJ1-4; D is perhaps TRBD1 (6 bases). CDR1 and CDR2 from the germline V gene are MNHEY and SMNVEV (reference sequence). The CDR3 is 16 amino acids. V was shortened by 4 bases and J by 4 bases, with 16 bases between the two germline ends. CDR3 amino acids: CASSSIRGGYNEKLFF. The CDR3 DNA reads TGTGCCAGCAGTTCGATTCGGGGGGGCTATAATGAAAAACTGTTTTTT. Based on the CDR3 plus reference TRBV27 and TRBJ1-4, the full variable domain is EAQVTQNPRYLITVTGKKLTVTCSQNMNHEYMSWYRQDPGLGLRQIYYSMNVEVTDKGDVPEGYKVSRKEKRNFPLILESPSPNQTSLYFCASSSIRGGYNEKLFFGSGTQLSVL.

V usage is TRBV19 and J usage is TRBJ1-5; no firm D call. Germline values: CDR1 LNHDA, CDR2 SQIVND (reference sequence). The length of the CDR3 is 14 residues. The V end was cut by 6 bases, the J end by 6 bases, with 15 bases between. The CDR3 nucleotides are TGTGCCAGTAGGAGGATGGAGGGCGGTCAGCCCCAGCATTTT. This codes for CASRRMEGGQPQHF. The full variable domain, with the rest looked up from reference TRBV19 and TRBJ1-5, is DGGITQSPKYLFRKEGQNVTLSCEQNLNHDAMYWYRQDPGQGLRLIYYSQIVNDFQKGDIAEGYSVSREKKESFPLTVTSAQKNPTAFYLCASRRMEGGQPQHFGDGTRLSIL.

The chain recombines TRBV10-3 with TRBJ1-2; 7 bases match TRBD1. Germline CDR1 ENHRY, CDR2 SYGVKD. CDR3 length: 16 residues. Trimming removed 0 bases from V and 4 bases from J; junction bases left unmatched: 8. The CDR3: CAISESRTGQFYGYTF. The CDR3 coding sequence is TGTGCCATCAGTGAGTCGAGGACAGGACAATTCTATGGCTACACCTTC.

This chain joins TRBV9 and TRBJ2-7, with D maybe TRBD2 (6 bases). Germline V gives CDR1 SGDLS, CDR2 YYNGEE. V shed 3 bases and J shed 4 bases, with 11 bases lying between them. This CDR3 contains 13 residues. This CDR3 reads CASSGAGSYEQYF. CDR3 in DNA: TGTGCCAGCAGCGGAGCGGGCTCGTACGAGCAGTACTTC.

The rearrangement uses TRBV3-1 (or the pseudogene TRBV3-2) and TRBJ2-2; D gene ambiguous. Trimming removed 2 bases at V and 1 base at J, with 5 bases between. Germline values: CDR1 LGHDT, CDR2 YNNKEL (reference sequence). CDR3 length equals 14 residues. CDR3 sequence (DNA): TGTGCCAGCAGCCAACAGGTGAACACCGGGGAGCTGTTTTTT. Translated: CASSQQVNTGELFF.

Here the CDR3 DNA reads TGTGCCACCAGTGATCATTACAGGGTATCTACCGGGGAGCTGTTTTTT. This codes for CATSDHYRVSTGELFF. The J gene is TRBJ2-2, the V gene TRBV24-1; maybe TRBD1 (6 bases). Germline CDR1 reads KGHDR; CDR2 reads SFDVKD. The CDR3 has 16 amino acids. The ends were cut back, 3 bases at V and 5 bases at J, with 15 bases in the middle.

This chain connects TRBV25-1 to TRBJ1-3, with TRBD1 as a possible D gene (5 bases). The CDR3 has 17 amino acids. The ends were cut back, 4 bases at V and 1 base at J, with 17 bases in the middle. Germline assignment: CDR1 MGHDK and CDR2 SYGVNS. The CDR3 sequence: CASSAAGQGRSGNTIYF. CDR3 nucleotide sequence: TGTGCCAGCAGTGCCGCGGGGCAGGGAAGATCTGGAAACACCATATATTTT.

The chain links TRBV5-4 to TRBJ1-2; D remains ambiguous. V was pared by 0 bases and J by 3 bases, with 9 bases between. The CDR3 sequence is 14 residues long. Germline CDR1 SGHNT, CDR2 YYREEE (reference sequence). The CDR3 loop is CASSLDQEDYGYTF. As DNA, the CDR3 is TGTGCCAGCAGCTTGGACCAGGAAGACTATGGCTACACCTTC.

CDR3: CASSYPTGGSTDTQYF. The CDR3 nucleotides read TGTGCCAGCAGTTACCCGACAGGGGGTAGCACAGATACGCAGTATTTT. The genes are TRBV6-5 and TRBJ2-3, with TRBD1 identical over 9 bases. Germline V gene sequence: CDR1 MNHEY, CDR2 SVGAGI. The CDR3 runs to 16 residues. Trimming cost V 2 bases and J 0 bases; bases outside gene matches: 3.

The chain carries TRBV2 and TRBJ2-2, with TRBD2 identical over 12 bases. Germline CDR1 reads SNHLY; CDR2 reads FYNNEI. This CDR3 spans 16 amino acids. J gave up 4 bases and V 5 bases, and 5 bases lay outside the gene matches. In DNA form, the CDR3 reads TGTGCCAGCAGTCAAGGACTAGCGGGACGCACCGGGGAGCTGTTTTTT. Protein sequence: CASSQGLAGRTGELFF.

The chain recombines TRBV10-3 with TRBJ1-4; D possibly corresponds to TRBD1 (5 bases). The V gene's germline CDR1 is ENHRY and CDR2 SYGVKD. V was clipped by 0 bases and J by 2 bases, with 13 bases between them. The CDR3 consists of 17 residues. The CDR3 region has the DNA TGTGCCATCAGTGAGTCCGGTGGGCAGGGCACTAATGAAAAACTGTTTTTT. This encodes CAISESGGQGTNEKLFF.

The genes are TRBV27 and TRBJ2-7; weak D call: TRBD1 (6 bases). Germline V gene lookup returns CDR1 MNHEY and CDR2 SMNVEV (reference sequence). This CDR3 has 14 residues. V was shortened by 5 bases and J by 0 bases, with 11 bases between the two germline ends. In DNA, the CDR3 is TGTGCCAGCAGTACCCGACAGGACTCCTACGAGCAGTACTTC. Its protein product is CASSTRQDSYEQYF.

J is TRBJ2-7 and V is TRBV15; 7 bases are a match to TRBD1. CDR1 and CDR2 (germline): LNHNV, YYDKDF (reference sequence). With 3 bases clipped from V and 11 bases from J, the junction kept 16 bases outside the gene matches. The CDR3 has 15 amino acids. Written as DNA, the CDR3 is TGTGCCACCAGCAGCCGGCCCCCGGGACAGAGTTTGGAGTACTTC. Translating it yields CATSSRPPGQSLEYF.

This clone has just one count. The chain joins TRBV28 to TRBJ1-1; TRBD1 is a possible D gene (6 bases). Trimming took 6 bases from V and 0 from J, leaving 17 bases between them. Germline V CDR1 and CDR2: MDHEN, SYDVKM. The CDR3 length is 16 residues. The CDR3 region is CASSPSRGALNTEAFF. CDR3 bases: TGTGCCAGCAGCCCTTCTCGGGGGGCCCTGAACACTGAAGCTTTCTTT. Filled out from reference TRBV28 and TRBJ1-1, the complete variable domain reads DVKVTQSSRYLVKRTGEKVFLECVQDMDHENMFWYRQDPGLGLRLIYFSYDVKMKEKGDIPEGYSVSREKKERFSLILESASTNQTSMYLCASSPSRGALNTEAFFGQGTRLTVV.